This T cell receptor (beta chain) was sequenced for a study of T cells in Graves' hyperthyroidism and ophthalmopathy (dated by TCRdb to between 2017 and 2020). As for the study more broadly: Peripheral blood was sampled at the time of initial diagnosis, prior to any treatment. A discovery cohort of about a hundred patients, approximately 44 with Graves' ophthalmopathy and under 60 with stable Graves' hyperthyroidism, was used to find distinguishing TCR V-J signatures. An independent validation cohort of under 20 hyperthyroidism patients and 15 or so patients who later progressed to ophthalmopathy tested prospective prediction of ophthalmopathy. For training and testing, the approximately 92 patients in the discovery cohort were randomly divided in a 7:3 ratio. In addition, the study compared T-cell repertoires in thyroid tissue and in blood from about 6 Graves' hyperthyroidism patients. Once sampling was done, hyperthyroidism patients were given methimazole at a starting dose of 30 mg daily, whereas ophthalmopathy patients were given high-dose intravenous methylprednisolone. The paper reports TCR Vbeta CDR3 sequencing of over 120 peripheral blood samples: fewer than 50 ophthalmopathy, under 80 hyperthyroidism and approximately 17 progressor patients. Overall study results and their limits: During validation, the model predicted progression to ophthalmopathy a median of about 6.5 months ahead of onset, with approximately 70% sensitivity and 72% to 80% specificity. Sample size was not statistically predetermined, and investigators were not blinded to group allocation. In cross-validation, a model built on a 13 V-J signature told ophthalmopathy apart from stable hyperthyroidism with 87.88% sensitivity and roughly 82% specificity, and in testing the same model reached 80%/75%. Blood samples also contained most of the expanded thyroid clonotypes (frequency above 0.001), which suggests that blood repertoires may reflect thyroid immune responses.

Stable Graves' hyperthyroidism was defined as no progression to ophthalmopathy during 18 months of follow-up. Hyperthyroidism patients were newly diagnosed, with disease duration under 2 months, and aged 18 to 65 years. The study excluded patients with uncontrolled infections, other autoimmune diseases, pregnancy or lactation. Diagnoses were established on the basis of clinical symptoms, serum thyroxine and TRAb, thyroid ultrasound, and orbital computed tomography. PBMCs were isolated from approximately 10 ml of fresh peripheral blood by Ficoll-Paque density gradient centrifugation. Total RNA was extracted using Trizol reagent, and RNA quality was assessed on an Agilent 2100 Bioanalyzer. TCR beta CDR3 regions were amplified from RNA transcripts. For the first round of RT-PCR on the TCR CDR3, the HTBI primer set was used together with the Qiagen OneStep RT-PCR kit. Libraries were constructed in a second round of multiplex PCR, after which size selection and purification were performed. Libraries were sequenced paired-end with 100 bp reads on an Illumina HiSeq2000. The study's own analysis went as follows. SOAPnuke was used to process the raw data, with reads discarded if the reads contained adapters or uncalled bases, had a mean Phred below 15, or lacked an exact constant-primer or identifier match. COPE v1.2.5 was used to merge high-quality paired reads, and clonotypes were defined as unique nucleotide sequences. Clonotypes were aligned to IMGT TRBV, TRBD and TRBJ reference segments using MiTCR v1.1. Analysis was restricted to V-J combinations with a frequency above 0.0001, which covered approximately 99% of repertoires. A TCS score was defined as the ratio of F50 (clonal expansion) to E x V (chaos), with BLOSUM62-based TCRdist applied between CDR3 peptides within each V-J. Welch's t-statistics and random forest reduced around 550 V-J features to 13, which were used in a naive Bayes classifier (R e1071). TCRdb cleaned the public reads at Q25 with fastp, built clones with MiXCR and kept in-frame beta chains. Every distinct CDR3 protein forms one entry, paired with its most common genes and DNA. These V and J calls originate from TCRdb's pipeline instead of the authors' own analysis. For this sample the table gives hundreds of thousands of distinct CDR3 sequences, of which about 16% were detected only once. The ten largest clones take up less than 35% of the sample.

V is reduced by 0 bases and J by 5 bases, leaving a spacing of 4 bases between them. The germline V gene (reference sequence) supplies CDR1 DFQATT and CDR2 SNEGSKA. The CDR3 starts with the cysteine, ends with the phenylalanine, and has 11 residues. Only the CDR3 DNA is retained, 33 bases long and in frame from the first base. This clonotype was observed a handful of times. Its antigen remains unidentified. Base quality data are lacking; no much larger clone is found one base away. Sequencing was done on a sample of blood. This TCR derives from a woman aged 30 to 39 with Graves' hyperthyroidism. The V and J genes are TRBV20-1 and TRBJ2-5; the D gene assignment is ambiguous. The nucleotides read TGCAGTGCTAGAGATCACGAGACCCAGTACTTC. Protein translation: CSARDHETQYF.